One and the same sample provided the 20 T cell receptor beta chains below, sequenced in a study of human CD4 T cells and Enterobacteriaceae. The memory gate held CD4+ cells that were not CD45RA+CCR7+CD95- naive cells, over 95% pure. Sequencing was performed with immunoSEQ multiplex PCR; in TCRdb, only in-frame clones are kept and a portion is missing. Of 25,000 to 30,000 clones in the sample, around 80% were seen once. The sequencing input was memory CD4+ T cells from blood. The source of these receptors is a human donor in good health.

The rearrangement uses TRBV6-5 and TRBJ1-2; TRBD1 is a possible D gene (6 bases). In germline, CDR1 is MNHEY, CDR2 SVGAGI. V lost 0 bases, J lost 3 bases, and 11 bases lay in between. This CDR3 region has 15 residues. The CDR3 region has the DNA TGTGCCAGCAGTTACTCGGCAGGGGCGGACTATGGCTACACCTTC. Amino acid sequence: CASSYSAGADYGYTF.

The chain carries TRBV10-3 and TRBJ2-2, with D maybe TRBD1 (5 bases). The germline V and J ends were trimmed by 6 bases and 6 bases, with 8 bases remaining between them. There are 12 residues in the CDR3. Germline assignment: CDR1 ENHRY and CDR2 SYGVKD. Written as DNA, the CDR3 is TGTGCCATCAGCTACAGGTCCGGGGAGCTGTTTTTT. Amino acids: CAISYRSGELFF.

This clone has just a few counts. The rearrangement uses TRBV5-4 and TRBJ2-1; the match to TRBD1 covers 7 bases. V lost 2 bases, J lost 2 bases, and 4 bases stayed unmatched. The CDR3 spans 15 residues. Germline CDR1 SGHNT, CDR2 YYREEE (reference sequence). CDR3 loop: CASSFSQGAYNEQFF. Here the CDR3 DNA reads TGTGCCAGCAGCTTCTCCCAGGGGGCCTACAATGAGCAGTTCTTC.

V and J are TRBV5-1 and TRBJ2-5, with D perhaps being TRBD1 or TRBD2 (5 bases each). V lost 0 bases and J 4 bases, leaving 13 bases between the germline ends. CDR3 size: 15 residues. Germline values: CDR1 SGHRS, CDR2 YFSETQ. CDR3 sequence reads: CASSLGGDGRETQYF. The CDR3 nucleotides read TGCGCCAGCAGCTTGGGAGGGGACGGTAGAGAGACCCAGTACTTC.

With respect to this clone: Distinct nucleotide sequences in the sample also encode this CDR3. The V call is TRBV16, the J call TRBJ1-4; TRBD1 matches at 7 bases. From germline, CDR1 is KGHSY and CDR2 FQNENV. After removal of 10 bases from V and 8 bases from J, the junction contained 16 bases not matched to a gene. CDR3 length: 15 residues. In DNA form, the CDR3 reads TGTGCCACTTCAGACAGGGCCAAAGTGGGAGAAAAACTGTTTTTT. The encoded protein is CATSDRAKVGEKLFF. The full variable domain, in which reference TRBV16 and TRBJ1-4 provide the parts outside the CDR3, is GEEVAQTPKHLVRGEGQKAKLYCAPIKGHSYVFWYQQVLKNEFKFLISFQNENVFDETGMPKERFSAKCLPNSPCSLEIQATKLEDSAVYFCATSDRAKVGEKLFFGSGTQLSVL.

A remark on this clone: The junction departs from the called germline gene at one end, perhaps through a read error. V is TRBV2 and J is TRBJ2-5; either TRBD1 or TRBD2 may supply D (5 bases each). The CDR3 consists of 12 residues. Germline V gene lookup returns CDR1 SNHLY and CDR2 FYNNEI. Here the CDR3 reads CANSRDDQTQYF. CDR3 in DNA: TGTGCCAACAGTAGGGACGATCAGACCCAGTACTTC.

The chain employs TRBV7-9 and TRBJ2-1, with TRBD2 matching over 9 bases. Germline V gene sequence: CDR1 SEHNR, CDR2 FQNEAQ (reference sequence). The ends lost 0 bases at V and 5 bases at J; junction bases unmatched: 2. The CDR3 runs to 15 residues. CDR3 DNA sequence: TGTGCCAGCAGCTTAGCTAGCGGGAGAAACAATGAGCAGTTCTTC. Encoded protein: CASSLASGRNNEQFF.

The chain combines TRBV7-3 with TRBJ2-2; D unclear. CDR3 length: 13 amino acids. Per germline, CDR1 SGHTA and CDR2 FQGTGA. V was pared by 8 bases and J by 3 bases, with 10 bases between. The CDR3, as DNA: TGTGCCAGCGCCACGGATTACACCGGGGAGCTGTTTTTT. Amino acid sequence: CASATDYTGELFF.

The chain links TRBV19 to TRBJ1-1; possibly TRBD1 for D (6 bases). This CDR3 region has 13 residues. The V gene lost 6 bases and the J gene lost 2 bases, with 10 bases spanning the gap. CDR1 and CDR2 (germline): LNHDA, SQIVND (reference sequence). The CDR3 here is CASSDRLNTEAFF. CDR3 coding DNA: TGTGCCAGTAGCGACAGGCTTAACACTGAAGCTTTCTTT.

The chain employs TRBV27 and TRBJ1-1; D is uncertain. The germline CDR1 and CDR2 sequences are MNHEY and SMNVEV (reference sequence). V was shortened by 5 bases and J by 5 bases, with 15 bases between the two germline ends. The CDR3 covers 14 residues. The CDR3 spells CASSKRSGWTEAFF. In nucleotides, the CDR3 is TGTGCCAGCAGTAAAAGAAGTGGTTGGACTGAAGCTTTCTTT.

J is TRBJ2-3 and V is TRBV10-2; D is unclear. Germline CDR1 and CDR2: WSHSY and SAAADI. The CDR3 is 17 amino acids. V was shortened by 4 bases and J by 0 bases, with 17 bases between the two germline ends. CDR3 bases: TGCGCCAGCAGTGTGCCGACCATCAGTTCTAGCACAGATACGCAGTATTTT. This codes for CASSVPTISSSTDTQYF.

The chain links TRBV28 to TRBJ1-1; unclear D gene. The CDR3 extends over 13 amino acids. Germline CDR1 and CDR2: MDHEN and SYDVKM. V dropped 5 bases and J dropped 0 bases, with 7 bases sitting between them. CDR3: CASSQHMNTEAFF. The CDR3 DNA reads TGTGCCAGCAGTCAGCACATGAACACTGAAGCTTTCTTT. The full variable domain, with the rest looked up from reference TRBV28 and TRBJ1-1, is DVKVTQSSRYLVKRTGEKVFLECVQDMDHENMFWYRQDPGLGLRLIYFSYDVKMKEKGDIPEGYSVSREKKERFSLILESASTNQTSMYLCASSQHMNTEAFFGQGTRLTVV.

The CDR3 region has the DNA TGTGCCAGCAGTGACTCGAGTGGACAAGAGACCCAGTACTTC. It codes for CASSDSSGQETQYF. The chain has TRBV6-4 and TRBJ2-5; D gene unclear. Germline CDR1 MRHNA, CDR2 SNTAGT. This CDR3 spans 14 amino acids. The V end was cut by 0 bases, the J end by 2 bases, with 7 bases between.

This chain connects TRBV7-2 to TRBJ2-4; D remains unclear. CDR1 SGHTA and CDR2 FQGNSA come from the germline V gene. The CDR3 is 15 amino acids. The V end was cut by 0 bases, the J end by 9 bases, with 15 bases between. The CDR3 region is CASSLAGVVSGIQYF. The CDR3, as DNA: TGTGCCAGCAGCTTAGCTGGGGTCGTCTCGGGCATTCAGTACTTC.

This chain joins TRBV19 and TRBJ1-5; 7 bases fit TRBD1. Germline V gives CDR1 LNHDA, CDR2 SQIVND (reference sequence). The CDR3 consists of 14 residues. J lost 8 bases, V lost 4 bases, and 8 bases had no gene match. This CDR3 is CASSTDRIWEPQHF. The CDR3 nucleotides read TGTGCCAGTAGTACGGACAGGATATGGGAGCCCCAGCATTTT.

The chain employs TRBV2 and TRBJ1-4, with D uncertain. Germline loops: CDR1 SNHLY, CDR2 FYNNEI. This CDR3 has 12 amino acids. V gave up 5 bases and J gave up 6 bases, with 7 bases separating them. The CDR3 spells CASSYSYEKLFF. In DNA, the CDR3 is TGTGCCAGCAGTTACAGCTATGAAAAACTGTTTTTT.

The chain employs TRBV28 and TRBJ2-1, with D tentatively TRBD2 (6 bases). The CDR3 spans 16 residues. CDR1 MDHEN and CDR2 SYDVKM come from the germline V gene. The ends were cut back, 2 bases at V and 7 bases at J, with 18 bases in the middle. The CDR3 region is CASSLGAGTRGNEQFF. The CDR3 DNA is TGTGCCAGCAGTTTAGGGGCCGGGACTCGAGGTAATGAGCAGTTCTTC.

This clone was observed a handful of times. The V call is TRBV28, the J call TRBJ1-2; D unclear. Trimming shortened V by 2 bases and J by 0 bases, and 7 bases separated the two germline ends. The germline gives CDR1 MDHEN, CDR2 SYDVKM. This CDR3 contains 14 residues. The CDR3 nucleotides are TGTGCCAGCAGTTTACAGGTAGCTAACTATGGCTACACCTTC. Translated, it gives CASSLQVANYGYTF.

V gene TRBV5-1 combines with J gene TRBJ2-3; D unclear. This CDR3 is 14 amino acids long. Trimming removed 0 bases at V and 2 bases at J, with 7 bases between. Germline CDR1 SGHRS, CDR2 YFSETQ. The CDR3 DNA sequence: TGCGCCAGCAGCTTGGATTCGGTCACAGATACGCAGTATTTT. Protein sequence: CASSLDSVTDTQYF.

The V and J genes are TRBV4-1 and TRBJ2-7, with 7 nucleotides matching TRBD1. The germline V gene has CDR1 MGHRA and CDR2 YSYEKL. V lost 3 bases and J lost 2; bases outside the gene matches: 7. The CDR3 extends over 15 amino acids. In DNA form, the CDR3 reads TGCGCCAGCAGCCAGTACCGGGACAGCCCCTACGAGCAGTACTTC. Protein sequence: CASSQYRDSPYEQYF.